These 4 T cell receptor beta chains were all obtained from the same sample, sequenced in a study of blood T cells in healthy people across ages. The authors ran a second PCR of roughly 7 to 11 cycles using a sample-barcoded 5' primer and a J-beta primer mix. TCRdb passed the 5' RACE reads through MiXCR, listing each CDR3 protein once. The sample has almost 550,000 distinct CDR3 sequences, more than 20% seen once. In addition, the sample was reused for a study of T cells of mothers and their children.

Sequenced: blood. The source of these receptors is a boy under 18 in good health.

This clonotype was observed a handful of times. The chain has TRBV29-1 and TRBJ2-5; 8 nucleotides agree with TRBD1. The closer fit of TRBJ2-1 to the DNA end suggests the J call may be wrong. The CDR3 contains 13 residues. The germline V gene has CDR1 SQVTM and CDR2 ANQGSEA. The CDR3 DNA reads TGCAGCGTTGACAGGGGGCTTGTCGTTGAGCAGTTCTTC. This codes for CSVDRGLVVEQFF.

This clonotype was recorded a few times. The chain is built from TRBV4-3 and TRBJ1-1; D is uncertain. CDR1 is LGHNA, CDR2 YSLEER, per germline. This CDR3 has 16 residues. Trimming removed 0 bases from V and 3 bases from J, with 14 bases in between. CDR3 loop: CASSQDPNGFDTEAFF. The CDR3 coding sequence is TGCGCCAGCAGCCAAGACCCCAACGGGTTCGACACTGAAGCTTTCTTT.

The chain couples TRBV20-1 to TRBJ2-5, with D possibly TRBD1 on 7 matching bases. CDR1 DFQATT and CDR2 SNEGSKA come from the germline V gene (reference sequence). The CDR3 totals 18 residues. Trimming cost V 0 bases and J 2 bases, with 22 bases left between them. CDR3: CSARDPRSRDRDQETQYF. The DNA of the CDR3 is TGCAGTGCTAGAGATCCTAGGTCGCGGGACAGAGATCAAGAGACCCAGTACTTC.

This clonotype appeared many times. The chain carries TRBV11-1 and TRBJ2-5; TRBD1 agrees at 8 bases. Per germline, CDR1 SGHAT and CDR2 FQDESV (reference sequence). This CDR3 comprises 14 residues. Trimming at V came to 5 bases and at J to 1 base, leaving 3 bases not matched to a gene. CDR3 sequence: CASSADRGQETQYF. CDR3 nucleotide sequence: TGTGCCAGCAGCGCAGACAGGGGCCAAGAGACCCAGTACTTC. Filled out from reference TRBV11-1 and TRBJ2-5, the complete variable domain reads EAEVAQSPRYKITEKSQAVAFWCDPISGHATLYWYRQILGQGPELLVQFQDESVVDDSQLPKDRFSAERLKGVDSTLKIQPAELGDSAMYLCASSADRGQETQYFGPGTRLLVL.